The clone carrying this T cell receptor (beta chain) was picked up a small number of times. Germline V gene sequence: CDR1 MDHEN, CDR2 SYDVKM. Deletions cut 6 bases from V and 3 bases from J, with 19 bases between. The CDR3 runs to 16 residues. Unique molecular identifiers were incorporated during preparation of the TCRbeta library. TCRdb itself ran the PCR reads through MiXCR, one entry per CDR3 protein. The table shows about 640,000 distinct CDR3 sequences, with 15% to 20% occurring only once. The entry originates in a study of T-cell reconstitution after alpha-beta-depleted transplantation in children.

The chain is built from TRBV28 and TRBJ2-3, with D possibly being TRBD1 or TRBD2 (5 bases each). Sequencing was performed on PBMCs from the stem cell graft donor, taken from the stem cell graft. The clonotype was recovered from a human donor who donated a stem cell graft to a child with acute myeloid leukemia. The CDR3 DNA follows: TGTGCCAGCAGCTCGCACCGGGACCCTAGAACAGATACGCAGTATTTT. Amino acids: CASSSHRDPRTDTQYF.